What follows describes a single TCR beta chain. Several immunoSEQ 96-well plates shared each subset's DNA, each plate a replicate. Measured with immunoSEQ multiplex PCR; TCRdb has only the in-frame clones, and not every one. The table has millions of clones, more than 85% seen once. The donors were all Caucasian adults (living in Nashville, Tennessee). The data were taken from a study of shared clonotypes between healthy human individuals. With V trimmed by 2 bases and J by 8 bases, 10 bases remained unmatched. Germline V gene lookup returns CDR1 SGHAT and CDR2 FQDESV (reference sequence). The length of the CDR3 is 15 residues.

The sequence was collected from a man aged 18-30 years in good health. Some clones in this sample may be carry-over from other donors' samples. This chain joins TRBV11-1 and TRBJ2-3; 7 bases are shared with TRBD2. The sample taken for sequencing was naive CD4+ T cells from PBMCs. Noted subset: CD45RA+ positively selected. CDR3: CASSLSTAGRITQYF. For the CDR3, the DNA is TGTGCCAGCAGCTTAAGTACAGCGGGACGTATTACGCAGTATTTT.